A single sample gave rise to the 26 T cell receptor beta chains below, sequenced in a study of Graves' ophthalmopathy and Graves' hyperthyroidism. Amplifying from RNA transcripts, the study obtained TCR beta CDR3 regions. Second-round multiplex PCR followed a first-round RT-PCR using HTBI primers. TCRdb passed the multiplex PCR reads through MiXCR, listing each CDR3 protein once. Seen here are over a million distinct CDR3 sequences, 36% observed once, and the top ten hold 11%. The sequencing input was peripheral blood or thyroid tissue (not recorded which). Receptor source: an adult man with Graves' hyperthyroidism.

The chain carries TRBV25-1 and TRBJ2-7, with 11 bases fitting TRBD2. Germline V gene sequence: CDR1 MGHDK, CDR2 SYGVNS. This CDR3 is 18 amino acids long. CDR3 region: CASNGDRVAGGPLDEQYF. The CDR3, as DNA: TGTGCTAGTAACGGGGACAGAGTAGCGGGAGGGCCTCTAGACGAGCAGTACTTC.

This clonotype was counted a few times. The CDR3 does not end in the conserved phenylalanine or tryptophan, so this is likely a read error. No DNA is shown, since the ends of the CDR3 on it are uncertain; the CDR3 is the one TCRdb lists. This rearrangement joins TRBV10-3 to TRBJ2-6; TRBD1 was called by the table and not checked on the DNA. The CDR3 comprises 11 residues, both ends counted. The germline CDR1 and CDR2 sequences are ENHRY and SYGVKD. CDR3 loop: CAISETEALNT.

Only one count was recorded for this clonotype. The rearrangement links TRBV29-1 to TRBJ1-1; TRBD1 might be the D (5 bases). This CDR3 is built from 14 residues. Trimming shortened V by 1 base and J by 0 bases, and 9 bases separated the two germline ends. Per the germline V gene, CDR1 is SQVTM and CDR2 is ANQGSEA. Here the CDR3 DNA reads TGCAGCGTTGAAGGACAGACTATGAACACTGAAGCTTTCTTT. As protein: CSVEGQTMNTEAFF.

The table lists this clonotype with many counts. V is TRBV7-2 and J is TRBJ2-7; D may be TRBD1 (5 bases). Germline V gene data show CDR1 as SGHTA and CDR2 as FQGNSA. The CDR3 runs to 12 residues. Deletions cut 8 bases from V and 7 bases from J, with 15 bases between. The CDR3 sequence: CASGEAGREQYF. The CDR3 coding sequence is TGTGCCAGCGGCGAAGCAGGGCGGGAGCAGTACTTC.

The V call is TRBV14, the J call TRBJ1-2; D might be TRBD1 (5 bases). With 4 bases removed from V and 5 bases from J, the gap between germline ends came to 20 bases. Germline V gives CDR1 SGHDN, CDR2 FVKESK. The CDR3 has 16 residues. Here the CDR3 DNA reads TGTGCCAGCAGCCTAGGAGACAGCCGACGCCCTTATGGCTACACCTTC. Protein: CASSLGDSRRPYGYTF.

This clonotype turned up a few times. The rearrangement links TRBV19 to TRBJ1-4, with D perhaps TRBD1 (5 bases). The CDR3 runs to 15 residues. V dropped 1 base and J dropped 5 bases, with 11 bases sitting between them. Germline V gene data show CDR1 as LNHDA and CDR2 as SQIVND (reference sequence). The CDR3 loop is CASSIGGGGNEKLFF. CDR3 bases: TGTGCCAGTAGTATAGGGGGCGGAGGAAATGAAAAACTGTTTTTT.

The chain uses TRBV6-5 and TRBJ1-5; TRBD1 agrees at 10 bases. The trim removed 9 bases at V and 3 bases at J, leaving 5 bases unmatched. This CDR3 region has 14 residues. Germline loops: CDR1 MNHEY, CDR2 SVGAGI. The CDR3 loop reads CASKGQGSNQPQHF. The CDR3 nucleotides are TGTGCCAGTAAGGGACAGGGGTCCAATCAGCCCCAGCATTTT.

This clonotype was counted between two and nine times. This chain connects TRBV7-8 to TRBJ1-6; D gene ambiguous. This CDR3 contains 16 residues. Germline V CDR1 and CDR2: SGHVS, FQNEAQ. The ends were cut back, 10 bases at V and 0 bases at J, with 16 bases in the middle. The CDR3 region is CANQGASGSYNSPLHF. The CDR3 DNA follows: TGTGCCAACCAAGGTGCCAGTGGCTCCTATAATTCACCCCTCCACTTT.

The chain couples TRBV29-1 to TRBJ1-5, with D perhaps matching TRBD1 (5 bases). Germline assignment: CDR1 SQVTM and CDR2 ANQGSEA. This CDR3 spans 13 amino acids. V lost 4 bases and J 3 bases, leaving 10 bases between the germline ends. The CDR3: CSVGGGDNQPQHF. DNA of the CDR3: TGCAGCGTTGGGGGAGGGGACAATCAGCCCCAGCATTTT.

The J gene is TRBJ1-4, the V gene TRBV13; tentatively, D is TRBD1 (5 bases). The CDR3 covers 14 residues. Trimming removed 5 bases at V and 8 bases at J, with 15 bases between. Germline V CDR1 and CDR2: PRHDT, FYEKMQ (reference sequence). The CDR3 DNA sequence: TGTGCCAGCAGCCTCAAGGGGCTCAGGGAAAAACTGTTTTTT. Translation: CASSLKGLREKLFF.

The V gene is TRBV4-3, the J gene TRBJ2-7; 9 bases line up with TRBD1. Germline V gene sequence: CDR1 LGHNA, CDR2 YSLEER. After removal of 1 base from V and 4 bases from J, the junction contained 2 bases not matched to a gene. The CDR3 consists of 14 residues. CDR3 in amino acids: CASSQAGTGYEQYF. CDR3 bases: TGCGCCAGCAGCCAAGCCGGGACAGGGTACGAGCAGTACTTC.

This clonotype was seen just once. The genes are TRBV19 and TRBJ2-7; perhaps TRBD1 as D (6 bases). Looked up from germline, CDR1 is LNHDA and CDR2 is SQIVND (reference sequence). The V end lost 3 bases, the J end lost 2 bases, and 14 bases lay between the germline ends. This CDR3 has 15 residues. This CDR3 reads CASSISTGRAYEQYF. The CDR3 nucleotides are TGTGCCAGTAGTATCAGTACAGGGAGAGCCTACGAGCAGTACTTC.

This clonotype was seen at least ten times. The chain is built from TRBV19 and TRBJ1-6, with TRBD1 as a possible D gene (6 bases). CDR1 is LNHDA and CDR2 is SQIVND in the germline V gene (reference sequence). V was pared by 5 bases and J by 9 bases, with 14 bases between. The CDR3 is 14 residues long. This chain's CDR3 is CASSQQGGGSPLHF. Written as DNA, the CDR3 is TGTGCCAGTAGTCAACAGGGAGGGGGTTCACCCCTCCACTTT.

In this sample, this clonotype turned up once. J is TRBJ1-2 and V is TRBV10-3; the D is unclear. The germline gives CDR1 ENHRY, CDR2 SYGVKD. The V end was cut by 5 bases, the J end by 5 bases, with 24 bases between. The CDR3 spans 17 residues. The CDR3 region has the DNA TGTGCCATCAGTTACTCGATTGAGCGAGAGACCCAGTATGGCTACACCTTC. Protein: CAISYSIERETQYGYTF.

Concerning this clonotype itself: The final CDR3 position lacks the conserved phenylalanine or tryptophan, pointing to a likely read error. No DNA is shown, since the ends of the CDR3 on it are uncertain; the CDR3 is the one TCRdb lists. The chain recombines TRBV29-1 with TRBJ2-5; TRBD1 reflects the table's D call only, with no check against the DNA. The CDR3 has 13 residues if both end residues are counted. Germline-derived CDR1 and CDR2 are SQVTM and ANQGSEA. The CDR3 loop is CSVRSQAAPETLT.

The gene calls are TRBV5-5 and TRBJ1-1, with TRBD1 identical over 8 bases. CDR1 is SGHKS, CDR2 YYEKEE, per germline (reference sequence). The CDR3 runs 16 residues. V lost 6 bases and J lost 1; bases outside the gene matches: 11. The CDR3 DNA is TGTGCCAGCACCGATCCCGGGACAGGCTGGAACACTGAAGCTTTCTTT. This gives the protein CASTDPGTGWNTEAFF.

On this clonotype itself: This could be a read error, since a much larger clone is one nucleotide away. The rearrangement joins TRBV10-3 to TRBJ1-1; possibly TRBD1 for D (6 bases). The CDR3 loop spans 15 amino acids. Germline V lookup: CDR1 ENHRY, CDR2 SYGVKD. The CDR3 DNA reads as TGTACCAGCAGTTATCTCAGGGGTCAGAACACTGAAGCTTTCTTT. Its translation: CTSSYLRGQNTEAFF.

The rearrangement uses TRBV9 and TRBJ2-3; perhaps D is TRBD1 or TRBD2 (5 bases each). This CDR3 has 16 amino acids. The V end lost 4 bases, the J end lost 0 bases, and 15 bases lay between the germline ends. Germline CDR1 and CDR2: SGDLS and YYNGEE. For the CDR3, the DNA is TGTGCCAGCAGCCGGACCGGGGCGCGGAGCACAGATACGCAGTATTTT. Translating it yields CASSRTGARSTDTQYF.

Many counts were recorded for this clonotype. J is TRBJ1-4 and V is TRBV7-9, with TRBD1 matching 9 bases. Germline V CDR1 and CDR2: SEHNR, FQNEAQ (reference sequence). This CDR3 contains 15 residues. V trimming: 6 bases; J trimming: 7 bases; junction bases outside the gene matches: 9. Here the CDR3 DNA reads TGTGCCAGCAGTTCAGACAGGGGGAAATTTGAAAAACTGTTTTTT. This codes for CASSSDRGKFEKLFF.

This clonotype has a count of ten or more. This chain joins TRBV13 and TRBJ2-7; 7 nucleotides agree with TRBD2. J gave up 2 bases and V 7 bases, and 5 bases lay outside the gene matches. Germline CDR1 reads PRHDT; CDR2 reads FYEKMQ (reference sequence). This CDR3 comprises 13 residues. The CDR3 here is CASNPAGAYEQYF. The CDR3, as DNA: TGTGCCAGCAACCCCGCGGGGGCCTACGAGCAGTACTTC.

The CDR3 loop is CASSEGQAGEQYF. CDR3 DNA: TGTGCCAGCAGCGAGGGACAGGCAGGCGAGCAGTACTTC. The rearrangement uses TRBV9 and TRBJ2-7, with 8 bases fitting TRBD1. V dropped 3 bases and J dropped 6; count of bases not matched to a gene: 5. In germline, CDR1 is SGDLS, CDR2 YYNGEE. The CDR3 has 13 amino acids.

This clonotype has at least ten counts. This rearrangement joins TRBV5-1 to TRBJ1-5; 10 nucleotides agree with TRBD1. V dropped 2 bases and J dropped 3; count of bases not matched to a gene: 5. CDR1 is SGHRS and CDR2 is YFSETQ in the germline V gene. There are 16 residues in the CDR3. The CDR3 region is CASSLGQGGINQPQHF. Here the CDR3 DNA reads TGCGCCAGCAGCTTAGGACAGGGGGGAATCAATCAGCCCCAGCATTTT. The variable domain in full, completed from reference TRBV5-1 and TRBJ1-5, reads KAGVTQTPRYLIKTRGQQVTLSCSPISGHRSVSWYQQTPGQGLQFLFEYFSETQRNKGNFPGRFSGRQFSNSRSEMNVSTLELGDSALYLCASSLGQGGINQPQHFGDGTRLSIL.

This clonotype appeared many times. The CDR3 region has the DNA TGTGCCACCAGCAGACAGCACACTGAAGCTTTCTTT. Its translation: CATSRQHTEAFF. The rearrangement links TRBV15 to TRBJ1-1; D gene ambiguous. The CDR3 covers 12 residues. With 2 bases removed from V and 3 bases from J, the gap between germline ends came to 4 bases. Germline V gene sequence: CDR1 LNHNV, CDR2 YYDKDF (reference sequence).

V and J are TRBV9 and TRBJ2-2, with 8 bases identical to TRBD1. The germline gives CDR1 SGDLS, CDR2 YYNGEE. The CDR3 totals 15 residues. V gave up 3 bases and J gave up 5 bases; unmatched junction bases: 6. CDR3 sequence (DNA): TGTGCCAGCAGCGCCGGACAGGGCGGAACCGGGGAGCTGTTTTTT. This gives the protein CASSAGQGGTGELFF. Based on the CDR3 plus reference TRBV9 and TRBJ2-2, the full variable domain is DSGVTQTPKHLITATGQRVTLRCSPRSGDLSVYWYQQSLDQGLQFLIQYYNGEERAKGNILERFSAQQFPDLHSELNLSSLELGDSALYFCASSAGQGGTGELFFGEGSRLTVL.

Ten or more counts support this clonotype. This rearrangement joins TRBV2 to TRBJ2-7, with a weak D call TRBD1 (5 bases). The V gene lost 6 bases and the J gene lost 2 bases, with 14 bases spanning the gap. Germline V gene sequence: CDR1 SNHLY, CDR2 FYNNEI. The CDR3 spans 14 residues. The CDR3 spells CASRSTGLTYEQYF. CDR3 nucleotides: TGTGCCAGCAGGTCTACAGGTCTCACCTACGAGCAGTACTTC.

This clonotype was seen a handful of times. The rearrangement links TRBV6-5 to TRBJ1-1, with D perhaps matching TRBD1 (6 bases). The CDR3 has 15 amino acids. V lost 1 base and J 0 bases, leaving 9 bases between the germline ends. The germline gives CDR1 MNHEY, CDR2 SVGAGI. The CDR3 reads CASSYWGGMNTEAFF. The CDR3 DNA is TGTGCCAGCAGTTACTGGGGGGGCATGAACACTGAAGCTTTCTTT.